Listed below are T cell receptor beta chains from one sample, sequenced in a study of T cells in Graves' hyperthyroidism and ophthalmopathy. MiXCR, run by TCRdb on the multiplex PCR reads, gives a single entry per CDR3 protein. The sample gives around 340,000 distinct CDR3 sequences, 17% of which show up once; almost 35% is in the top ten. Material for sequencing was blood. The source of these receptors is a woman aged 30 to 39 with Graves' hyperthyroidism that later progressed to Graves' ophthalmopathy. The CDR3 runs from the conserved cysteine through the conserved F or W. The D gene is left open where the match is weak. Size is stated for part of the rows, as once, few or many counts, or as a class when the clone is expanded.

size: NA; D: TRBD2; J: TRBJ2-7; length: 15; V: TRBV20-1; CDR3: CSAPDRTSAGYEQYF; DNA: TGCAGTGCTCCTGACCGGACTAGCGCGGGATACGAGCAGTACTTC
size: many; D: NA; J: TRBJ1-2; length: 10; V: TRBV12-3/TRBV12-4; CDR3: CASSLLGYTF; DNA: TGTGCCAGCAGTTTACTGGGCTACACCTTC
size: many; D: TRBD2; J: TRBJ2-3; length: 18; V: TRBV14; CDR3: CASSQGGGRAPSTDTQYF; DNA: TGTGCCAGCAGCCAAGGAGGCGGGAGGGCTCCTAGCACAGATACGCAGTATTTT
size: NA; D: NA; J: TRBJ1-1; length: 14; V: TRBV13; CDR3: CASSLVGSSREAFF; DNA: TGTGCCAGCAGCTTAGTAGGGAGCAGCCGGGAAGCTTTCTTT
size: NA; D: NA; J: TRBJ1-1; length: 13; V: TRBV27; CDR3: CASSLNGPTEAFF; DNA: TGTGCCAGCAGTTTGAACGGTCCGACTGAAGCTTTCTTT
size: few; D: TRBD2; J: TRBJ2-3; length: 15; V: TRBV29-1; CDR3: CSVETLAGFSDTQYF; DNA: TGCAGCGTTGAAACTCTAGCGGGGTTCTCAGATACGCAGTATTTT
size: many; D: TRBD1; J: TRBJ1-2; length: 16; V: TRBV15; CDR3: CATSRGTGGSRYGYTF; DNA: TGTGCCACCAGCAGAGGGACAGGGGGGTCACGGTATGGCTACACCTTC
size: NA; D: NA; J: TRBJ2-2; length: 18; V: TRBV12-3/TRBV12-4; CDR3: CASSRPIVWGENTGELFF; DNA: TGTGCCAGCAGTCGCCCTATCGTGTGGGGTGAGAACACCGGGGAGCTGTTTTTT
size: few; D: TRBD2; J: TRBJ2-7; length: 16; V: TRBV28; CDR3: CASSTGTSGSKYEQYF; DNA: TGTGCCAGCAGCACCGGGACTAGCGGGAGTAAATACGAGCAGTACTTC
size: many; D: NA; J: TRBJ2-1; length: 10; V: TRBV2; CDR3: CASFFNEQFF; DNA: TGTGCCAGCTTCTTTAATGAGCAGTTCTTC
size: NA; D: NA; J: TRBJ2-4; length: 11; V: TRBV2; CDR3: CASVTKNIQYF; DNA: TGTGCCAGCGTCACCAAAAACATTCAGTACTTC
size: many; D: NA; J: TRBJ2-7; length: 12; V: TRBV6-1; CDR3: CASSYQGPEQYF; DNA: TGTGCCAGCAGTTATCAGGGTCCCGAGCAGTACTTC
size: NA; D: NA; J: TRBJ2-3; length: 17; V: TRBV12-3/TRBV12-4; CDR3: CASSLVGSTSSTDTQYF; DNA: TGTGCCAGCAGTTTAGTGGGCAGCACATCTAGCACAGATACGCAGTATTTT
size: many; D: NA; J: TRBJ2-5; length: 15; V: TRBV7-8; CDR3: CASSQLPQPQETQYF; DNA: TGTGCCAGCAGCCAACTGCCACAGCCACAAGAGACCCAGTACTTC
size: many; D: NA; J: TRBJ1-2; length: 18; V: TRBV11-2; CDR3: CASSSVSGRGQPNYGYTF; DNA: TGTGCCAGCAGCTCTGTCTCCGGTAGGGGACAACCTAACTATGGCTACACCTTC
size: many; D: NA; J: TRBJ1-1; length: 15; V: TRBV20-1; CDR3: CSANKPGRENTEAFF; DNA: TGCAGTGCCAATAAACCCGGACGGGAGAACACTGAAGCTTTCTTT
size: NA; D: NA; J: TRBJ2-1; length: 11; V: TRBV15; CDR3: CATSSRETQFF; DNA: TGTGCCACCAGCAGTCGAGAGACCCAGTTCTTC
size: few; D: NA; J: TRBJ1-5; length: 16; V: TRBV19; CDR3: CASSIQARGSNQPQHF; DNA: TGTGCCAGTAGTATACAAGCGAGGGGAAGCAATCAGCCCCAGCATTTT
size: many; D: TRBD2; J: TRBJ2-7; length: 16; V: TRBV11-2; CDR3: CASSHGAGGIGYEQYF; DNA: TGTGCCAGCAGCCATGGAGCGGGAGGGATTGGCTACGAGCAGTACTTC
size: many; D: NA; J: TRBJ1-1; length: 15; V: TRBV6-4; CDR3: CASSEEGFMNTEAFF; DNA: TGTGCCAGCAGTGAAGAGGGTTTCATGAACACTGAAGCTTTCTTT
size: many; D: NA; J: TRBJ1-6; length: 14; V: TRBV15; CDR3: CATSRVGPGESLHF; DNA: TGTGCCACCAGCAGAGTCGGGCCAGGGGAATCCCTCCACTTT
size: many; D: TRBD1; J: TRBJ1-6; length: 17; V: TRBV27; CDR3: CASSLLSGTGVESPLHF; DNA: TGTGCCAGCAGTTTACTTTCCGGGACAGGGGTAGAATCACCCCTCCACTTT
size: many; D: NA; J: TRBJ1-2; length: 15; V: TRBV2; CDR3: CASSETAGRSYGYTF; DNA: TGTGCCAGCAGTGAAACGGCAGGACGGAGCTATGGCTACACCTTC
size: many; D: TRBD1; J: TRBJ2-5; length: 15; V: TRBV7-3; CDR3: CASSWGQGAQETQYF; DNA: TGTGCCAGCAGCTGGGGACAGGGGGCCCAAGAGACCCAGTACTTC
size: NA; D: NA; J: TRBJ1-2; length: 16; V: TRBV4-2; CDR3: CASSQATPRVNYGYTF; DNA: TGTGCCAGCAGCCAAGCCACCCCCAGGGTTAACTATGGCTACACCTTC
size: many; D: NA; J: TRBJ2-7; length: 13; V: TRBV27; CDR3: CASSTGSSYEQYF; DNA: TGTGCCAGCTCGACGGGGAGCTCCTACGAGCAGTACTTC
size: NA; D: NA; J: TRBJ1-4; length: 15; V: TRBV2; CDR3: CARSPRSSTNEKLFF; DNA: TGTGCCCGCAGCCCGAGGTCGTCAACTAATGAAAAACTGTTTTTT
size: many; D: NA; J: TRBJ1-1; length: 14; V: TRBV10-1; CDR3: CASSELTRNTEAFF; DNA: TGCGCCAGCAGTGAGTTAACCCGGAACACTGAAGCTTTCTTT
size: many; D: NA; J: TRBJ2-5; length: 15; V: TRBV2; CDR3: CASTALSARKETQYF; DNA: TGTGCCAGCACCGCACTCTCGGCCAGAAAAGAGACCCAGTACTTC
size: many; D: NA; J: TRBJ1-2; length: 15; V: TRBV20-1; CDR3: CSARVRLLQGNGYTF; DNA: TGCAGTGCTAGAGTTAGGCTACTTCAGGGAAATGGCTACACCTTC
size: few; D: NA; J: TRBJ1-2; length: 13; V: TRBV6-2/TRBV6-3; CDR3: CASGAAATYGCTF; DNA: NA